This is a list of T cell receptor beta chains from one sample in a study of blood T cell repertoires in COVID-19. Measured with immunoSEQ multiplex PCR; TCRdb has only the in-frame clones, and not every one. The sample yields more than 300,000 clones, approximately 87% seen once. The sequenced sample was peripheral blood. These receptors were obtained from a woman aged 25 to 39 with COVID-19, enrolled during active disease. Each CDR3 is given with its conserved first and last residue. Each record gives: J gene, V gene, D gene, clone size, CDR3 protein, CDR3 DNA. The D gene is left open where the match is weak. A row's size may be missing; if present it is once, few, many or a size class.

J gene: TRBJ2-7
V gene: TRBV7-3
D gene: .
clone size: .
CDR3 protein: CASSLSRDGEQYF
CDR3 DNA: TGTGCCAGCAGCTTAAGCAGGGATGGCGAGCAGTACTTC

J gene: TRBJ2-1
V gene: TRBV5-6
D gene: .
clone size: .
CDR3 protein: CASGTPGLPSVVF
CDR3 DNA: TGTGCCAGCGGAACCCCGGGACTCCCCTCCGTAGTCTTC

J gene: TRBJ2-3
V gene: TRBV3-1/TRBV3-2
D gene: .
clone size: .
CDR3 protein: CASSQSTTITDTQYF
CDR3 DNA: TGTGCCAGCAGCCAGTCGACAACAATCACAGATACGCAGTATTTT

J gene: TRBJ1-5
V gene: TRBV5-5
D gene: TRBD1
clone size: .
CDR3 protein: CASSLVTGVQGQPQHF
CDR3 DNA: TGTGCCAGCAGCTTGGTGACAGGGGTTCAAGGTCAGCCCCAGCATTTT

J gene: TRBJ2-2
V gene: TRBV5-1
D gene: .
clone size: .
CDR3 protein: CASSSELSTGELFF
CDR3 DNA: TGCGCCAGCAGCTCGGAGTTGAGCACCGGGGAGCTGTTTTTT

J gene: TRBJ1-1
V gene: TRBV4-1
D gene: .
clone size: .
CDR3 protein: CASSRFLRERNTEAFF
CDR3 DNA: TGCGCCAGCAGCCGATTCCTCCGGGAAAGGAACACTGAAGCTTTCTTT

J gene: TRBJ2-2
V gene: TRBV16
D gene: .
clone size: .
CDR3 protein: CASSQGAGNTGELFF
CDR3 DNA: TGTGCCAGCAGCCAAGGAGCCGGGAACACCGGGGAGCTGTTTTTT

J gene: TRBJ2-7
V gene: TRBV19
D gene: .
clone size: .
CDR3 protein: CASRLSFFGSYEQYF
CDR3 DNA: TGTGCCAGTAGGTTATCCTTTTTCGGTTCCTACGAGCAGTACTTC

J gene: TRBJ2-5
V gene: TRBV10-3
D gene: TRBD1
clone size: .
CDR3 protein: CAISESMGQGPDQETQYF
CDR3 DNA: TGTGCCATCAGTGAGTCCATGGGACAGGGGCCGGACCAAGAGACCCAGTACTTC

J gene: TRBJ2-7
V gene: TRBV6-2/TRBV6-3
D gene: TRBD1
clone size: .
CDR3 protein: CASSFDRVFYEQYF
CDR3 DNA: TGTGCCAGCAGTTTCGACAGGGTTTTCTACGAGCAGTACTTC

J gene: TRBJ2-1
V gene: TRBV10-1
D gene: TRBD1
clone size: .
CDR3 protein: CASSESPGGYEQFF
CDR3 DNA: TGCGCCAGCAGTGAGTCCCCAGGGGGCTATGAGCAGTTCTTC

J gene: TRBJ2-3
V gene: TRBV7-9
D gene: .
clone size: .
CDR3 protein: CASSFFPVSDTQYF
CDR3 DNA: TGTGCCAGCAGCTTTTTTCCGGTGTCAGATACGCAGTATTTT

J gene: TRBJ1-1
V gene: TRBV2
D gene: TRBD1
clone size: .
CDR3 protein: CASSELQGDRDEAFF
CDR3 DNA: TGTGCCAGCAGTGAGTTACAGGGGGATCGTGATGAAGCTTTCTTT

J gene: TRBJ1-2
V gene: TRBV10-3
D gene: .
clone size: once
CDR3 protein: CAISESGGMAYGYTF
CDR3 DNA: TGTGCCATCAGTGAGTCCGGGGGGATGGCCTATGGCTACACCTTC

J gene: TRBJ2-3
V gene: TRBV7-9
D gene: TRBD2
clone size: .
CDR3 protein: CASSFPTSGTDTQYF
CDR3 DNA: TGTGCCAGCAGCTTTCCGACTAGCGGGACAGATACGCAGTATTTT

J gene: TRBJ2-1
V gene: TRBV5-1
D gene: TRBD2
clone size: .
CDR3 protein: CASSFFASGRNNEQFF
CDR3 DNA: TGCGCCAGCAGCTTTTTTGCTAGCGGGAGAAACAATGAGCAGTTCTTC

J gene: TRBJ2-1
V gene: TRBV24-1
D gene: TRBD1
clone size: .
CDR3 protein: CATSDPGTGGDEQFF
CDR3 DNA: TGTGCCACCAGTGACCCCGGGACAGGGGGCGATGAGCAGTTCTTC

J gene: TRBJ2-2
V gene: TRBV10-3
D gene: TRBD2
clone size: .
CDR3 protein: CAISELGLDAGELFF
CDR3 DNA: TGTGCCATCAGTGAGTTGGGACTAGATGCCGGGGAGCTGTTTTTT

J gene: TRBJ1-1
V gene: TRBV28
D gene: .
clone size: .
CDR3 protein: CASRRHEAFF
CDR3 DNA: TGTGCCAGCAGGCGCCATGAAGCTTTCTTT

J gene: TRBJ2-7
V gene: TRBV28
D gene: .
clone size: .
CDR3 protein: CASSLGPSDYEQYF
CDR3 DNA: TGTGCCAGCAGTCTCGGGCCTAGCGACTACGAGCAGTACTTC

J gene: TRBJ1-4
V gene: TRBV18
D gene: .
clone size: once
CDR3 protein: CASSPVGYEKLFF
CDR3 DNA: TGTGCCAGCTCACCAGTCGGGTATGAAAAACTGTTTTTT

J gene: TRBJ1-4
V gene: TRBV19
D gene: TRBD1
clone size: .
CDR3 protein: CASVGQGKFGNEKLFF
CDR3 DNA: TGTGCCAGTGTGGGACAGGGGAAATTTGGTAATGAAAAACTGTTTTTT

J gene: TRBJ2-3
V gene: TRBV6-4
D gene: TRBD2
clone size: .
CDR3 protein: CASTPSAGDTDTQYF
CDR3 DNA: TGTGCCAGCACCCCGTCAGCGGGAGACACAGATACGCAGTATTTT

J gene: TRBJ1-4
V gene: TRBV9
D gene: TRBD1
clone size: .
CDR3 protein: CASSVGGQGGEKLFF
CDR3 DNA: TGTGCCAGCAGCGTTGGAGGACAGGGAGGTGAAAAACTGTTTTTT

J gene: TRBJ1-1
V gene: TRBV30
D gene: TRBD1
clone size: .
CDR3 protein: CAWSYGRGLNTEAFF
CDR3 DNA: TGTGCCTGGTCTTACGGGAGGGGGCTGAACACTGAAGCTTTCTTT

J gene: TRBJ2-7
V gene: TRBV6-5
D gene: .
clone size: .
CDR3 protein: CASVSAAYEQYF
CDR3 DNA: TGTGCCAGCGTCAGTGCCGCCTACGAGCAGTACTTC

J gene: TRBJ2-5
V gene: TRBV5-1
D gene: TRBD2
clone size: .
CDR3 protein: CASRPGGLAGLETQYF
CDR3 DNA: TGCGCCAGCCGCCCCGGCGGACTAGCGGGTTTGGAGACCCAGTACTTC

J gene: TRBJ1-5
V gene: TRBV30
D gene: .
clone size: .
CDR3 protein: CAWSPPRSREYQPQHF
CDR3 DNA: TGTGCCTGGAGTCCCCCCCGCAGCAGGGAATATCAGCCCCAGCATTTT

J gene: TRBJ2-5
V gene: TRBV3-1/TRBV3-2
D gene: TRBD2
clone size: .
CDR3 protein: CASSHKSGLAGTETQYF
CDR3 DNA: TGTGCCAGCAGCCATAAAAGTGGGCTAGCGGGAACGGAGACCCAGTACTTC

J gene: TRBJ2-5
V gene: TRBV9
D gene: TRBD1
clone size: .
CDR3 protein: CASSVGQGSETQYF
CDR3 DNA: TGTGCCAGCAGCGTCGGACAGGGGTCAGAGACCCAGTACTTC

J gene: TRBJ2-1
V gene: TRBV6-5
D gene: TRBD2
clone size: .
CDR3 protein: CASSYTSGRERFF
CDR3 DNA: TGTGCCAGCAGTTACACTAGCGGGAGGGAACGGTTCTTC

J gene: TRBJ2-7
V gene: TRBV18
D gene: TRBD2
clone size: .
CDR3 protein: CASSGLAGGGDEQYF
CDR3 DNA: TGTGCCAGCTCAGGACTAGCGGGCGGCGGCGACGAGCAGTACTTC

J gene: TRBJ2-7
V gene: TRBV11-2
D gene: .
clone size: .
CDR3 protein: CASSLVTGLKNEQYF
CDR3 DNA: TGTGCCAGCAGCTTAGTCACAGGGCTTAAAAACGAGCAGTACTTC

J gene: TRBJ1-1
V gene: TRBV28
D gene: .
clone size: .
CDR3 protein: CASSLFGGVEAFF
CDR3 DNA: TGTGCCAGCAGTTTATTTGGAGGGGTCGAAGCTTTCTTT

J gene: TRBJ2-3
V gene: TRBV30
D gene: TRBD2
clone size: .
CDR3 protein: CAWSVGGSRWDTQYF
CDR3 DNA: TGTGCCTGGAGTGTCGGCGGGAGTCGATGGGATACGCAGTATTTT

J gene: TRBJ2-3
V gene: TRBV4-1
D gene: .
clone size: few
CDR3 protein: CASSQEGSIEGTDTQYF
CDR3 DNA: TGCGCCAGCAGCCAGGAGGGGTCTATAGAAGGGACAGATACGCAGTATTTT

J gene: TRBJ1-2
V gene: TRBV30
D gene: .
clone size: .
CDR3 protein: CAWSATRRRNYGYTF
CDR3 DNA: TGTGCCTGGAGTGCAACCAGGCGCCGTAACTATGGCTACACCTTC

J gene: TRBJ2-2
V gene: TRBV18
D gene: .
clone size: .
CDR3 protein: CASSPVSGTGELFF
CDR3 DNA: TGTGCCAGCTCACCGGTTAGTGGCACCGGGGAGCTGTTTTTT

J gene: TRBJ1-5
V gene: TRBV5-1
D gene: .
clone size: .
CDR3 protein: CASSLAPNQPQHF
CDR3 DNA: TGCGCCAGCAGCTTGGCCCCTAATCAGCCCCAGCATTTT

J gene: TRBJ2-7
V gene: TRBV2
D gene: .
clone size: .
CDR3 protein: CASSETWYEQYF
CDR3 DNA: TGTGCCAGCAGTGAAACTTGGTACGAGCAGTACTTC

J gene: TRBJ2-5
V gene: TRBV24-1
D gene: .
clone size: .
CDR3 protein: CATSDLEGDQETQYF
CDR3 DNA: TGTGCCACCAGTGATTTAGAGGGGGATCAAGAGACCCAGTACTTC

J gene: TRBJ1-3
V gene: TRBV27
D gene: TRBD1
clone size: many
CDR3 protein: CASSPGTGRDTIYF
CDR3 DNA: TGTGCCAGCAGTCCGGGGACAGGGAGAGACACCATATATTTT

J gene: TRBJ1-2
V gene: TRBV7-3
D gene: TRBD1
clone size: .
CDR3 protein: CASSLLGTGPAGDGYTF
CDR3 DNA: TGTGCCAGCAGCTTACTAGGGACAGGGCCCGCGGGTGATGGCTACACCTTC

J gene: TRBJ2-7
V gene: TRBV25-1
D gene: .
clone size: .
CDR3 protein: CASSEWGDANSYEQYF
CDR3 DNA: TGTGCCAGCAGTGAATGGGGGGACGCCAACTCCTACGAGCAGTACTTC

J gene: TRBJ1-1
V gene: TRBV19
D gene: TRBD1
clone size: .
CDR3 protein: CASSRNRGEAFF
CDR3 DNA: TGTGCCAGTAGTAGGAACAGGGGCGAAGCTTTCTTT

J gene: TRBJ2-3
V gene: TRBV19
D gene: TRBD2
clone size: .
CDR3 protein: CASSMGGTQYF
CDR3 DNA: TGTGCCAGTAGTATGGGGGGGACGCAGTATTTT

J gene: TRBJ2-2
V gene: TRBV4-3
D gene: TRBD2
clone size: .
CDR3 protein: CASSRTPSGSLTGELFF
CDR3 DNA: TGCGCCAGCAGCCGTACCCCTAGCGGGAGCCTCACCGGGGAGCTGTTTTTT

J gene: TRBJ2-7
V gene: TRBV28
D gene: .
clone size: few
CDR3 protein: CASSRGARRAYEQYF
CDR3 DNA: TGTGCCAGCAGTCGCGGGGCTCGGAGGGCCTACGAGCAGTACTTC